Given below is one TCR beta chain in context. TCRdb fed the 5' RACE reads into MiXCR, producing one record per CDR3 protein. Among 45,000 to 55,000 distinct CDR3 sequences listed, approximately 8% were seen once. The sample originates from a study of T-cell memory formation after mild COVID-19. This clonotype originated in a man younger than 30 who had mild COVID-19 (a few samples of this study predate the infection). Cell type and time point are not known. The sample taken for sequencing was PBMCs or a T cell subset sorted from them (not recorded which).

CDR3 amino acids: CASSPDTNTEAFF. For the CDR3, the DNA is TGTGCCAGCTCACCCGACACCAACACTGAAGCTTTCTTT. The V call is TRBV18, the J call TRBJ1-1; D is unclear. The CDR3 is 13 amino acids. Trimming removed 3 bases from V and 2 bases from J, with 7 bases in between. Germline V gives CDR1 KGHSH, CDR2 LQKENI.